This T cell receptor (beta chain) appears in the sequencing data of a study of Graves' ophthalmopathy and Graves' hyperthyroidism. The study amplified TCR beta CDR3 regions using RNA transcripts. HTBI primers were used in a first-round RT-PCR, which preceded a second-round multiplex PCR. TCRdb used MiXCR to reprocess the multiplex PCR reads, holding one entry per CDR3 protein. In the table there are around 1,000,000 distinct CDR3 sequences, around a third of which are singletons. The length of the CDR3 is 17 residues. The V end lost 8 bases, the J end lost 5 bases, and 27 bases lay between the germline ends. Germline assignment: CDR1 MGHDK and CDR2 SYGVNS.

Sequencing was performed on peripheral blood or thyroid tissue (not recorded which). This TCR came from an adult man with Graves' hyperthyroidism. The rearrangement joins TRBV25-1 to TRBJ1-1, with D possibly being TRBD1 (5 bases). The CDR3 spells CASGILRSDTGGTEAFF. The CDR3 DNA follows: TGTGCCAGCGGAATCCTCAGATCGGACACGGGGGGTACTGAAGCTTTCTTT.